This T cell receptor beta chain is from a study of T cell repertoires in cytomegalovirus infection. Each CDR3 protein gets one entry after TCRdb re-called the reads with MiXCR. In the table there are around 130,000 distinct CDR3 sequences, around 25% of which are singletons. This clonotype was recorded many times. Its target is unknown. Study results and limitations: CMV-specific TCR beta clonotypes restricted by HLA-C dominated the ex vivo response.

Germline CDR1 reads SGHTA; CDR2 reads FQGNSA. The V end lost 4 bases, the J end lost 4 bases, and 13 bases lay between the germline ends. The CDR3 consists of 14 residues. Sequenced sample: PBMCs, sequenced either directly or after in vitro stimulation (not recorded which). The V call is TRBV7-2, the J call TRBJ2-5; D remains ambiguous. The receptor comes from a human donor in good health (CMV status not recorded). Some clones in this sample may be carry-over from other donors' samples. CDR3 DNA sequence: TGTGCCAGCAGCTCTAAGCACGGGCGAGAGACCCAGTACTTC. This translates into CASSSKHGRETQYF. The whole variable domain, remainder taken from reference TRBV7-2 and TRBJ2-5, is GAGVSQSPSNKVTEKGKDVELRCDPISGHTALYWYRQSLGQGLEFLIYFQGNSAPDKSGLPSDRFSAERTGGSVSTLTIQRTQQEDSAVYLCASSSKHGRETQYFGPGTRLLVL.